This passage covers 32 T cell receptor beta chains from one sample sequenced in a study of blood T cells in healthy people across ages. A J-beta primer mix and a sample-barcoded 5' primer were used in a second PCR of roughly 6 to 12 cycles. In TCRdb, the 5' RACE reads were re-called with MiXCR into one record per CDR3 protein. The repertoire includes just over 1 million distinct CDR3 sequences, under 55% of them detected once, and under 20% sits in the top ten. Sample: blood. The receptor source for this set is a woman in her sixties or seventies in good health.

Notes on this clonotype: A much bigger clone sits one base away, suggesting this may be a read error. The chain is built from TRBV7-6 and TRBJ2-1, with D unclear. This CDR3 contains 16 residues. The V end was cut by 4 bases, the J end by 5 bases, with 18 bases between. Germline values: CDR1 SGHVS, CDR2 FNYEAQ. CDR3 sequence reads: CASSSTSGLADNEQFF. CDR3 sequence (DNA): TGTGCCAGCAGCTCGACGTCCGGGCTTGCGGACAATGAGCAGTTCTTC.

V and J are TRBV6-5 and TRBJ1-2; D unresolved. The V end lost 1 base, the J end lost 6 bases, and 9 bases lay between the germline ends. CDR3 size: 13 residues. CDR1 and CDR2 from the germline V gene are MNHEY and SVGAGI. The CDR3 is CASSYFDGNGYTF. As DNA, the CDR3 is TGTGCCAGCAGTTACTTTGACGGGAATGGCTACACCTTC.

This clonotype showed up many times. The J gene is TRBJ2-5, the V gene TRBV29-1, with D possibly TRBD2 on 7 matching bases. The length of the CDR3 is 12 residues. CDR1 SQVTM and CDR2 ANQGSEA come from the germline V gene. DNA for the CDR3: TGCTCATCCTTGCGGGGGCAGGAGACCCAGTACTTC. Translated: CSSLRGQETQYF.

Details on this clonotype: One junction end disagrees with the germline gene, perhaps due to a read error. The chain is built from TRBV12-5 and TRBJ2-5; 7 bases align to TRBD2. CDR1 and CDR2 from the germline V gene are LGHNT and FRNRAP. There are 17 residues in the CDR3. The CDR3 sequence is CASGPDGLAESQEAQYF. CDR3 DNA sequence: TGTGCTAGTGGTCCCGATGGGCTAGCGGAGTCCCAAGAGGCCCAGTACTTC.

The V gene is TRBV7-2, the J gene TRBJ1-2; the match to TRBD1 covers 9 bases. The CDR3 loop spans 13 amino acids. The V gene's germline CDR1 is SGHTA and CDR2 FQGNSA. With 4 bases clipped from V and 6 bases from J, the junction kept 3 bases outside the gene matches. CDR3 coding DNA: TGTGCCAGCAGCTACGACAGGGGGGATGGCTACACCTTC. It yields the protein CASSYDRGDGYTF.

The rearrangement uses TRBV7-9 and TRBJ2-4, with TRBD1 matching over 7 bases. The J call could be wrong; TRBJ2-7 is a better fit for the DNA end. This CDR3 has 17 amino acids. Germline-derived CDR1 and CDR2 are SEHNR and FQNEAQ (reference sequence). The CDR3 DNA reads TGTGCCAGCAGCTTAGATTGGGACAGATTAAAACAGGGCGAGCAGTACTTC. It encodes CASSLDWDRLKQGEQYF.

In its sample, this clonotype was seen a few times. The chain has TRBV13 and TRBJ2-1; D is perhaps TRBD2 (5 bases). Trimming shortened V by 1 base and J by 2 bases, and 9 bases separated the two germline ends. CDR1 PRHDT and CDR2 FYEKMQ come from the germline V gene (reference sequence). This CDR3 has 15 residues. CDR3 bases: TGTGCCAGCAGCTTAGTTCTCGGGACCTACAATGAGCAGTTCTTC. This codes for CASSLVLGTYNEQFF. Based on the CDR3 plus reference TRBV13 and TRBJ2-1, the full variable domain is AAGVIQSPRHLIKEKRETATLKCYPIPRHDTVYWYQQGPGQDPQFLISFYEKMQSDKGSIPDRFSAQQFSDYHSELNMSSLELGDSALYFCASSLVLGTYNEQFFGPGTRLTVL.

This clonotype was counted at least ten times. The chain combines TRBV29-1 with TRBJ1-1; D perhaps matches TRBD1 (5 bases). CDR3 length: 14 residues. V dropped 6 bases and J dropped 1 base, with 15 bases sitting between them. Germline values: CDR1 SQVTM, CDR2 ANQGSEA. The DNA for the CDR3 is TGCAGCGTGACTGCGGGGCGGACGAACACTGAAGCTTTCTTT. Translation gives CSVTAGRTNTEAFF.

In nucleotides, the CDR3 is TGTGCCAGCAGTGACCCAGGGGATTCTGGCTATGGCTACACCTTC. Its translation: CASSDPGDSGYGYTF. The chain combines TRBV6-1 with TRBJ1-2; D is possibly TRBD1 (6 bases). This CDR3 comprises 15 residues. V lost 3 bases to trimming and J lost 4 bases, with 15 bases between them. Per the germline V gene, CDR1 is MNHNS and CDR2 is SASEGT.

As to this clonotype: One end of the junction does not line up with germline, which may come from a read error. The chain recombines TRBV7-9 with TRBJ2-1; D is possibly TRBD1 (6 bases). The CDR3 runs to 15 residues. Germline assignment: CDR1 SEHNR and CDR2 FQNEAQ (reference sequence). This CDR3 reads CASSAGRGSCNEQFF. Here the CDR3 DNA reads TGTGCCAGCAGCGCGGGCAGGGGCTCCTGCAATGAGCAGTTCTTC.

The chain employs TRBV7-3 and TRBJ2-7; TRBD2 aligns across 13 bases. The J segment lost 3 bases and the V segment lost 1 base, leaving 12 bases of the junction unmatched. This CDR3 is built from 19 residues. Germline V lookup: CDR1 SGHTA, CDR2 FQGTGA. The CDR3 reads CASSLRGGLAGSQVYEQYF. CDR3 in DNA: TGTGCCAGCAGCTTAAGGGGGGGACTAGCGGGATCTCAAGTCTACGAGCAGTACTTC.

The V call is TRBV24-1, the J call TRBJ2-7; 7 nucleotides align to TRBD2. Germline V gene data show CDR1 as KGHDR and CDR2 as SFDVKD. Losses at the gene ends were 5 bases for V and 0 bases for J; bases not matched to a gene: 6. The CDR3 length is 15 residues. This chain's CDR3 is CATSGRRGCSYEQYF. DNA for the CDR3: TGTGCCACCAGTGGGCGGCGGGGGTGCTCCTACGAGCAGTACTTC.

The chain recombines TRBV10-3 with TRBJ2-1, with D perhaps being TRBD1 or TRBD2 (5 bases each). Germline V gene lookup returns CDR1 ENHRY and CDR2 SYGVKD. The CDR3 totals 15 residues. V shed 4 bases and J shed 6 bases, with 16 bases lying between them. In DNA, the CDR3 is TGTGCCATCAGTGGTCAGAGGGGTATGGGCAATGAGCAGTTCTTC. Translated: CAISGQRGMGNEQFF.

The genes are TRBV5-1 and TRBJ2-7; no clear D gene. Germline V gene data show CDR1 as SGHRS and CDR2 as YFSETQ. The CDR3 consists of 14 residues. V was clipped by 2 bases and J by 3 bases, with 12 bases between them. The CDR3 sequence is CASSFDSGFYEQYF. CDR3 DNA sequence: TGCGCCAGCAGCTTCGATAGTGGATTCTACGAGCAGTACTTC.

Only a few counts were recorded for this clonotype. The chain uses TRBV6-1 and TRBJ2-3; D might be TRBD1 (5 bases). This CDR3 is 15 amino acids long. Germline CDR1 and CDR2: MNHNS and SASEGT. The ends were cut back, 2 bases at V and 9 bases at J, with 18 bases in the middle. CDR3 sequence reads: CASSEQGVPDFTQYF. The CDR3 DNA is TGTGCCAGCAGTGAACAGGGTGTCCCAGACTTCACGCAGTATTTT.

Note on this clonotype: The junction shows a germline mismatch at one end, possibly a read error. V and J are TRBV2 and TRBJ2-5; D remains ambiguous. The J call may be faulty, since TRBJ2-7 better matches the DNA end. In germline, CDR1 is SNHLY, CDR2 FYNNEI. This CDR3 is built from 11 residues. This chain's CDR3 is CTSSGLYEQYF. Written as DNA, the CDR3 is TGTACCAGCAGTGGTTTGTACGAGCAGTACTTC.

The chain is built from TRBV3-1 and TRBJ1-3; no clear D. Germline CDR1 reads LGHDT; CDR2 reads YNNKEL (reference sequence). V lost 2 bases and J 5 bases, leaving 7 bases between the germline ends. This CDR3 is built from 13 residues. The CDR3 sequence: CASSQNLRNTIYF. CDR3 in DNA: TGTGCCAGCAGCCAAAACCTCCGAAACACCATATATTTT.

In its sample, this clonotype was seen once. The chain uses TRBV20-1 and TRBJ1-4; D possibly corresponds to TRBD1 (6 bases). Germline V CDR1 and CDR2: DFQATT, SNEGSKA (reference sequence). V shed 1 base and J shed 8 bases, with 14 bases lying between them. The CDR3 has 14 amino acids. The CDR3 nucleotides are TGCAGTGCTAGAGCGGCCCAGGGGTACGAAAAACTGTTTTTT. Encoded protein: CSARAAQGYEKLFF.

This clonotype was counted only a few times. This chain links TRBV12-3 or TRBV12-4 with TRBJ2-3; tentative D call: TRBD1 (6 bases). V was pared by 5 bases and J by 6 bases, with 15 bases between. The CDR3 is made up of 14 amino acids. The CDR3: CASSTGTVGDTQYF. CDR3 DNA: TGTGCCAGCAGTACAGGGACGGTGGGGGATACGCAGTATTTT.

This clonotype has more than one count but fewer than ten. This chain uses TRBV4-1 with TRBJ2-7; no reliable D call. The V gene lost 5 bases and the J gene lost 6 bases, with 14 bases spanning the gap. Germline-derived CDR1 and CDR2 are MGHRA and YSYEKL. The CDR3 length is 13 residues. CDR3 residues: CASSVSLASEQYF. The CDR3 DNA is TGCGCCAGCAGCGTTAGTTTGGCTAGCGAGCAGTACTTC.

This clonotype appeared a few times. In DNA, the CDR3 is TGTGCCAGCAGTGAAGCGCTGCAAGGGTCTTACTACGAGCAGTACTTC. It is translated as CASSEALQGSYYEQYF. The chain couples TRBV6-1 to TRBJ2-7; D is undetermined. Germline assignment: CDR1 MNHNS and CDR2 SASEGT. This CDR3 is 16 amino acids long. V was clipped by 0 bases and J by 3 bases, with 15 bases between them.

The CDR3 reads CASSPVVGGTEAFF. In DNA, the CDR3 is TGTGCCAGCAGCCCAGTAGTCGGGGGGACTGAAGCTTTCTTT. This rearrangement joins TRBV9 to TRBJ1-1; tentative D call: TRBD1 (5 bases). The germline V gene has CDR1 SGDLS and CDR2 YYNGEE. The CDR3 spans 14 residues. The V end lost 4 bases, the J end lost 5 bases, and 15 bases lay between the germline ends.

This clonotype turned up a few times. J is TRBJ2-5 and V is TRBV12-3 or TRBV12-4, with D possibly matching TRBD2 (5 bases). Deletions cut 7 bases from V and 5 bases from J, with 17 bases between. The CDR3 runs 14 residues. The CDR3 sequence: CASTYVEGYETQYF. In DNA form, the CDR3 reads TGTGCCAGCACCTACGTCGAGGGATACGAGACCCAGTACTTC.

The chain combines TRBV29-1 with TRBJ2-1; D may be TRBD1 or TRBD2 (6 bases each). Trimming took 1 base from V and 6 from J, leaving 16 bases between them. The CDR3 has 15 residues. Looked up from germline, CDR1 is SQVTM and CDR2 is ANQGSEA. The CDR3 DNA is TGCAGCGTTGAAGGGTCTGGGGGGCTGATCAATGAGCAGTTCTTC. This gives the protein CSVEGSGGLINEQFF.

V is TRBV29-1 and J is TRBJ2-1; TRBD1 might be the D (5 bases). Germline CDR1 reads SQVTM; CDR2 reads ANQGSEA. The CDR3 covers 12 residues. V was clipped by 1 base and J by 8 bases, with 9 bases between them. CDR3 loop: CSVEGAGYEQFF. DNA for the CDR3: TGCAGCGTTGAAGGGGCAGGGTATGAGCAGTTCTTC.

This clonotype was found a few times. The gene calls are TRBV13 and TRBJ2-7; the match to TRBD1 covers 8 bases. The CDR3 has 14 residues. V shed 4 bases, J shed 5 bases, and the junction held 7 bases outside the gene matches. Germline CDR1 and CDR2: PRHDT and FYEKMQ (reference sequence). CDR3 bases: TGTGCCAGCAGCTCGGCGGACAGGGCGAACGAGCAGTACTTC. It is translated as CASSSADRANEQYF.

The CDR3 protein is CASSQEDSGTLAWTQYF. The CDR3 nucleotides are TGTGCCAGCAGCCAAGAAGACAGCGGGACCCTGGCATGGACGCAGTATTTT. The chain employs TRBV14 and TRBJ2-3; 7 positions agree with TRBD2. This CDR3 has 17 residues. Losses at the gene ends were 0 bases for V and 9 bases for J; bases not matched to a gene: 15. Germline V lookup: CDR1 SGHDN, CDR2 FVKESK.

This clonotype has just a few counts. V is TRBV7-2 and J is TRBJ1-1; D unclear. There are 11 residues in the CDR3. The V gene lost 8 bases and the J gene lost 4 bases, with 8 bases spanning the gap. Germline CDR1 SGHTA, CDR2 FQGNSA. CDR3 residues: CASGKFTEAFF. The CDR3 DNA reads TGTGCCAGCGGTAAATTCACTGAAGCTTTCTTT.

This clonotype was seen a handful of times. This chain uses TRBV20-1 with TRBJ2-1; 13 positions agree with TRBD2. In germline, CDR1 is DFQATT, CDR2 SNEGSKA (reference sequence). The CDR3 consists of 20 residues. The trim removed 2 bases at V and 6 bases at J, leaving 19 bases unmatched. This chain's CDR3 is CSARSASGTSGKGRFNEQFF. CDR3 DNA: TGCAGTGCTAGATCCGCTTCCGGGACTAGCGGGAAGGGTAGGTTCAATGAGCAGTTCTTC.

The chain combines TRBV11-1 with TRBJ2-1, with 8 bases that match TRBD2. This CDR3 has 15 residues. Germline V lookup: CDR1 SGHAT, CDR2 FQDESV (reference sequence). V gave up 2 bases and J gave up 6 bases; unmatched junction bases: 6. The CDR3 DNA follows: TGTGCCAGCAGCTTAAGACCCGGGACTAGCAATGAGCAGTTCTTC. Translating gives CASSLRPGTSNEQFF.

This clonotype was picked up a small number of times. This chain links TRBV4-2 with TRBJ2-1, with D possibly matching TRBD1 (8 bases). Per the germline V gene, CDR1 is LGHNA and CDR2 is YNFKEQ. The CDR3 runs 15 residues. V dropped 0 bases and J dropped 12 bases, with 18 bases sitting between them. CDR3 residues: CASSQEPSGQGGQFF. For the CDR3, the DNA is TGTGCCAGCAGCCAAGAGCCTAGCGGACAGGGCGGGCAGTTCTTC.

This clonotype was detected ten times or more. This chain's CDR3 is CASSPGTESYEQYF. CDR3 coding DNA: TGTGCCAGCAGTCCCGGGACAGAGTCCTACGAGCAGTACTTC. The chain employs TRBV3-1 and TRBJ2-7; the match to TRBD1 covers 7 bases. The CDR3 contains 14 residues. Trimming at V came to 6 bases and at J to 1 base, leaving 6 bases not matched to a gene. Germline V CDR1 and CDR2: LGHDT, YNNKEL (reference sequence).